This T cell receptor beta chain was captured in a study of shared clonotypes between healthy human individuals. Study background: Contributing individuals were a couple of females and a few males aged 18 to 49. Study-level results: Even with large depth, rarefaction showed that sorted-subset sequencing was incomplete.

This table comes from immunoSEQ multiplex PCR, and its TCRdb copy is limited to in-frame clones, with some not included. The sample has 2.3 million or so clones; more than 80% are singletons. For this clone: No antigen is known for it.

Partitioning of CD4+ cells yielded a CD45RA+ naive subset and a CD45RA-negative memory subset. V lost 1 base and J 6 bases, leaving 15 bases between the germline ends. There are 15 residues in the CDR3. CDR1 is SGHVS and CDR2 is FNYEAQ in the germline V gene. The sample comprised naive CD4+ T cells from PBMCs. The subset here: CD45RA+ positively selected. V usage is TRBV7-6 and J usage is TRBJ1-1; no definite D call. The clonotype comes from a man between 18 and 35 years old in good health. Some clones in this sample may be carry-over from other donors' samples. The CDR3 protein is CASSLDGVLASEAFF. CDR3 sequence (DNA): TGTGCCAGCAGCTTAGATGGGGTCCTCGCCTCTGAAGCTTTCTTT.